The 22 T cell receptor beta chains listed next were all sequenced from one sample in a study of patients and donors after allogeneic stem cell transplantation. TCRdb re-derived calls from the RT-PCR reads in MiXCR, one entry per CDR3 protein. Of about 960,000 distinct CDR3 sequences listed, roughly 18% are singletons. The source material was blood, either unsorted or a sorted T cell fraction (not recorded which). These receptors all stem from a human donor who was either an allogeneic HSCT recipient or a stem cell or donor lymphocyte infusion donor (not recorded which). It is not recorded whose cells these are; they may come from a transplant donor.

This clonotype was detected only a few times. This chain links TRBV3-1 with TRBJ1-2; TRBD1 aligns across 12 bases. The CDR3 extends over 16 amino acids. The trim removed 6 bases at V and 4 bases at J, leaving 9 bases unmatched. Germline assignment: CDR1 LGHDT and CDR2 YNNKEL (reference sequence). CDR3 protein: CASSEPGQGAFYGYTF. The CDR3 DNA sequence: TGTGCCAGCAGTGAGCCGGGACAGGGGGCTTTCTATGGCTACACCTTC. The full variable domain, rest sourced from reference TRBV3-1 and TRBJ1-2, is DTAVSQTPKYLVTQMGNDKSIKCEQNLGHDTMYWYKQDSKKFLKIMFSYNNKELIINETVPNRFSPKSPDKAHLNLHINSLELGDSAVYFCASSEPGQGAFYGYTFGSGTRLTVV.

The table lists this clonotype with a few counts. V gene TRBV28 combines with J gene TRBJ2-7; D is perhaps TRBD2 (6 bases). The germline V and J ends were trimmed by 7 bases and 2 bases, with 12 bases remaining between them. Germline values: CDR1 MDHEN, CDR2 SYDVKM. The CDR3 has 13 amino acids. DNA of the CDR3: TGTGCCAGCACTAAGCGGGCCCCCTACGAGCAGTACTTC. The encoded protein is CASTKRAPYEQYF.

This chain connects TRBV12-3 or TRBV12-4 to TRBJ1-5; TRBD1 might be the D (5 bases). The V and J ends lost 4 bases and 10 bases respectively, with 11 bases between them. The CDR3 covers 12 residues. CDR3 protein: CASSSEGVPQHF. CDR3 DNA sequence: TGTGCCAGCAGTTCCGAAGGGGTACCCCAGCATTTT.

The V call is TRBV12-3 or TRBV12-4, the J call TRBJ1-2, with 10 bases that match TRBD1. CDR3 length: 14 residues. With 6 bases clipped from V and 7 bases from J, the junction kept 8 bases outside the gene matches. CDR3 amino acids: CASSPTGGFGGYTF. The CDR3 DNA follows: TGTGCCAGCAGCCCGACAGGGGGCTTTGGTGGCTACACCTTC.

J is TRBJ1-5 and V is TRBV20-1; the D gene is possibly TRBD1 (5 bases). Germline loops: CDR1 DFQATT, CDR2 SNEGSKA (reference sequence). The CDR3 is 14 amino acids. Deletions cut 3 bases from V and 3 bases from J, with 12 bases between. CDR3 nucleotides: TGCAGTGCTAGCTCCGGGGCCGACAATCAGCCCCAGCATTTT. Amino acids: CSASSGADNQPQHF.

Only a few counts were recorded for this clonotype. V is TRBV6-5 and J is TRBJ2-1; TRBD2 matches 7 bases. Germline-derived CDR1 and CDR2 are MNHEY and SVGAGI. J lost 4 bases, V lost 4 bases, and 10 bases had no gene match. This CDR3 contains 16 residues. This chain's CDR3 is CASSSPSGTSYNEQFF. The CDR3 region has the DNA TGTGCCAGCAGTTCCCCAAGCGGGACCTCATACAATGAGCAGTTCTTC.

The chain recombines TRBV12-3 or TRBV12-4 with TRBJ1-3; perhaps TRBD1 as D (6 bases). The CDR3 runs 15 residues. V was shortened by 5 bases and J by 2 bases, with 13 bases between the two germline ends. CDR3: CASSIDRRAGNTIYF. CDR3 nucleotides: TGTGCCAGCAGTATCGACAGGCGAGCTGGAAACACCATATATTTT.

There are a few counts of this clonotype. The J gene is TRBJ2-7, the V gene TRBV7-2; 7 bases agree with TRBD1. Germline CDR1 and CDR2: SGHTA and FQGNSA. V trimming: 4 bases; J trimming: 3 bases; junction bases outside the gene matches: 9. There are 15 residues in the CDR3. The CDR3 DNA reads TGTGCCAGCAGCTCCCGGGACAGTCTTAACTACGAGCAGTACTTC. Encoded protein: CASSSRDSLNYEQYF.

At least ten counts were recorded for this clonotype. The rearrangement links TRBV5-1 to TRBJ1-4, with TRBD1 as a possible D gene (5 bases). Germline V CDR1 and CDR2: SGHRS, YFSETQ. V was trimmed by 2 bases and J by 0 bases, leaving 8 bases between them. The CDR3 totals 15 residues. Written as DNA, the CDR3 is TGCGCCAGCAGCTTAACAGGAGCAACTAATGAAAAACTGTTTTTT. Amino acid sequence: CASSLTGATNEKLFF.

The table lists this clonotype with a few counts. The rearrangement links TRBV25-1 to TRBJ2-3, with D possibly matching TRBD1 (7 bases). Germline-derived CDR1 and CDR2 are MGHDK and SYGVNS. V was pared by 10 bases and J by 2 bases, with 16 bases between. CDR3 length: 14 residues. CDR3 amino acids: CATSRGEFTDTQYF. CDR3 DNA: TGTGCCACCTCCAGGGGGGAGTTCACAGATACGCAGTATTTT.

This chain links TRBV6-1 with TRBJ1-4; tentatively, D is TRBD1 (5 bases). The CDR3 sequence is 14 residues long. Trimming took off 5 bases at V and 4 bases at J, with 11 bases between the two ends. Germline V lookup: CDR1 MNHNS, CDR2 SASEGT. CDR3 in DNA: TGTGCCAGCAGTCACGACAGATATAATGAAAAACTGTTTTTT. Translated, it gives CASSHDRYNEKLFF.

The gene calls are TRBV9 and TRBJ2-7, with D hard to call. CDR3 size: 14 residues. V lost 0 bases, J lost 2 bases, and 9 bases lay in between. Germline V gene lookup returns CDR1 SGDLS and CDR2 YYNGEE. The CDR3 reads CASSVDMKTYEQYF. CDR3 nucleotide sequence: TGTGCCAGCAGCGTAGACATGAAAACCTACGAGCAGTACTTC.

The gene calls are TRBV9 and TRBJ2-3, with D maybe TRBD2 (5 bases). The CDR3 is 14 residues long. V shed 4 bases and J shed 2 bases, with 11 bases lying between them. Per the germline V gene, CDR1 is SGDLS and CDR2 is YYNGEE. CDR3 nucleotide sequence: TGTGCCAGCAGCCGAGCGGTTACCACAGATACGCAGTATTTT. Translation gives CASSRAVTTDTQYF. Drawing the rest from reference TRBV9 and TRBJ2-3, the complete variable domain is DSGVTQTPKHLITATGQRVTLRCSPRSGDLSVYWYQQSLDQGLQFLIQYYNGEERAKGNILERFSAQQFPDLHSELNLSSLELGDSALYFCASSRAVTTDTQYFGPGTRLTVL.

V and J are TRBV6-5 and TRBJ2-7; 9 bases are a match to TRBD1. J lost 12 bases, V lost 6 bases, and 6 bases had no gene match. CDR1 is MNHEY, CDR2 SVGAGI, per germline. The CDR3 loop spans 11 amino acids. The CDR3: CASSQGQGRYF. The DNA of the CDR3 is TGTGCCAGCAGCCAGGGACAGGGTCGGTACTTC.

The chain has TRBV10-3 and TRBJ2-1; TRBD2 matches at 11 bases. This CDR3 spans 13 amino acids. Losses at the gene ends were 2 bases for V and 9 bases for J; bases not matched to a gene: 0. Germline-derived CDR1 and CDR2 are ENHRY and SYGVKD. The CDR3 DNA reads TGTGCCATCAGTGAGACTAGCGGGGGTGAGCAGTTCTTC. Translating it yields CAISETSGGEQFF.

This clonotype showed up just a few times. CDR3 in DNA: TGTGCCAGCAGCTTAGATCTGGTAGGAAACACAGATACGCAGTATTTT. It specifies CASSLDLVGNTDTQYF. The rearrangement joins TRBV11-3 to TRBJ2-3, with D hard to call. CDR1 and CDR2 from the germline V gene are SGHNT and YENEEA. This CDR3 has 16 residues. V lost 0 bases and J lost 2, with 12 bases in between.

The chain uses TRBV20-1 and TRBJ1-3; weak D call: TRBD1 (5 bases). Trimming cost V 5 bases and J 2 bases, with 13 bases left between them. The CDR3 spans 14 residues. Per germline, CDR1 DFQATT and CDR2 SNEGSKA (reference sequence). The CDR3 is CSAQQARAGNTIYF. For the CDR3, the DNA is TGCAGTGCTCAGCAAGCCAGGGCTGGAAACACCATATATTTT.

The chain carries TRBV6-1 and TRBJ2-5; D possibly uses TRBD1 or TRBD2 (6 bases each). This CDR3 region has 15 residues. Trimming stripped 6 bases from V and 5 bases from J, with 19 bases between. The germline gives CDR1 MNHNS, CDR2 SASEGT. The CDR3 loop is CASRGGTLVSETQYF. The CDR3 bases are TGTGCCAGCAGGGGCGGGACACTCGTTTCGGAGACCCAGTACTTC.

This clonotype turned up a few times. V is TRBV27 and J is TRBJ1-2; D uncertain. The CDR3 spans 16 residues. In germline, CDR1 is MNHEY, CDR2 SMNVEV (reference sequence). The germline V and J ends were trimmed by 3 bases and 4 bases, with 18 bases remaining between them. Here the CDR3 reads CASSFSIYREGYGYTF. CDR3 nucleotides: TGTGCCAGCAGTTTCTCCATCTACCGGGAGGGCTATGGCTACACCTTC.

This clonotype has more than one count but fewer than ten. This rearrangement joins TRBV5-5 to TRBJ1-6; the D gene is possibly TRBD1 (5 bases). The V and J ends lost 5 bases and 8 bases respectively, with 5 bases between them. The CDR3 consists of 11 residues. Germline V lookup: CDR1 SGHKS, CDR2 YYEKEE (reference sequence). CDR3 sequence (DNA): TGTGCCAGCAGGGGGGATTCACCCCTCCACTTT. It yields the protein CASRGDSPLHF.

The CDR3 protein is CASSLKHGAPDTQYF. DNA of the CDR3: TGTGCCAGCAGTTTGAAACACGGGGCCCCAGATACGCAGTATTTT. V is TRBV12-3 or TRBV12-4 and J is TRBJ2-3; D may be TRBD1 or TRBD2 (5 bases each). The CDR3 runs to 15 residues. V shed 3 bases and J shed 4 bases, with 14 bases lying between them.

This clonotype was counted many times. The rearrangement links TRBV12-3 or TRBV12-4 to TRBJ2-7, with D perhaps TRBD2 (6 bases). The CDR3 runs 12 residues. V was trimmed by 3 bases and J by 6 bases, leaving 9 bases between them. CDR3 nucleotides: TGTGCCAGCAGTTTCACACTAGCCGAGCAGTACTTC. Protein sequence: CASSFTLAEQYF.